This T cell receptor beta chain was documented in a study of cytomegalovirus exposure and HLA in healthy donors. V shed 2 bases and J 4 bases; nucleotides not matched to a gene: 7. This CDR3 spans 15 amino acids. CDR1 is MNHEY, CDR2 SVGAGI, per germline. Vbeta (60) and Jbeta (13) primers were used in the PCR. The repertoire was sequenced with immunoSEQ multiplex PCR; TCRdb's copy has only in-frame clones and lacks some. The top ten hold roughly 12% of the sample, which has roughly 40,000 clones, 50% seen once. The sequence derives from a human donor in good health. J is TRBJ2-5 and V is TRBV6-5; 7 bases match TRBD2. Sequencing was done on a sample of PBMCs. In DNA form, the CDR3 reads TGTGCCAGCAGTTACATGAGACTAGCTACAGAGACCCAGTACTTC. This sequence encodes CASSYMRLATETQYF.